These 27 T cell receptor beta chains came from one sample sequenced in a study of response to subunit inactivated influenza vaccine. Via MiXCR, TCRdb re-called the RT-PCR reads, giving one row per CDR3 protein. The sample includes around 570,000 distinct CDR3 sequences, approximately 7.1% of them seen just once. The sequenced sample was PBMCs from blood, obtained around 25 months after vaccination. The source is a man between 50 and 69 years old who received an inactivated influenza vaccine.

This chain links TRBV5-1 with TRBJ1-5, with TRBD1 identical over 10 bases. With V trimmed by 4 bases and J by 4 bases, 5 bases remained unmatched. Germline CDR1 reads SGHRS; CDR2 reads YFSETQ. This CDR3 region has 15 residues. CDR3: CASSPGGQGNQPQHF. For the CDR3, the DNA is TGCGCCAGCAGCCCGGGGGGACAGGGGAATCAGCCCCAGCATTTT.

This clonotype showed up just a few times. CDR3 amino acids: CASTPPAGANVLTF. CDR3 in DNA: TGTGCCAGCACCCCACCGGCTGGGGCCAACGTCCTGACTTTC. This chain joins TRBV7-9 and TRBJ2-6; D ambiguous. Germline CDR1 reads SEHNR; CDR2 reads FQNEAQ (reference sequence). V was cut by 7 bases and J by 2 bases, with 9 bases left in between. This CDR3 has 14 amino acids.

This clonotype was recorded many times. V is TRBV18 and J is TRBJ2-1; 7 bases align to TRBD2. The ends lost 3 bases at V and 9 bases at J; junction bases unmatched: 5. This CDR3 spans 13 amino acids. Germline V gene data show CDR1 as KGHSH and CDR2 as LQKENI. In DNA, the CDR3 is TGTGCCAGCTCACCTTGGACTAGTCGTGAGCAGTTCTTC. Translation gives CASSPWTSREQFF.

In this sample, this clonotype turned up a few times. The chain uses TRBV20-1 and TRBJ2-1; D possibly corresponds to TRBD2 (5 bases). Germline CDR1 and CDR2: DFQATT and SNEGSKA (reference sequence). The V end lost 5 bases, the J end lost 6 bases, and 11 bases lay between the germline ends. The CDR3 has 12 amino acids. In nucleotides, the CDR3 is TGCAGTGCTCCCTTCACTAGCAATGAGCAGTTCTTC. As protein: CSAPFTSNEQFF.

The genes are TRBV5-4 and TRBJ1-1; D is unresolved. Germline CDR1 SGHNT, CDR2 YYREEE (reference sequence). The CDR3 is made up of 13 amino acids. V gave up 4 bases and J gave up 2 bases, with 9 bases separating them. The CDR3 loop is CASSPETNTEAFF. CDR3 bases: TGTGCCAGCAGCCCGGAAACAAACACTGAAGCTTTCTTT.

This chain connects TRBV5-1 to TRBJ2-5, with a weak D call TRBD1 (6 bases). Trimming took off 4 bases at V and 5 bases at J, with 15 bases between the two ends. This CDR3 is 14 amino acids long. Germline values: CDR1 SGHRS, CDR2 YFSETQ. CDR3 protein: CASSKGDNSETQYF. The CDR3, as DNA: TGCGCCAGCAGCAAAGGGGACAACTCGGAGACCCAGTACTTC.

This clonotype was found a few times. This chain connects TRBV20-1 to TRBJ1-2, with no clear D. Trimming removed 2 bases from V and 2 bases from J, with 6 bases in between. Germline V gene sequence: CDR1 DFQATT, CDR2 SNEGSKA (reference sequence). This CDR3 region has 12 residues. DNA of the CDR3: TGCAGTGCTAGAAATAGAAACTATGGCTACACCTTC. It codes for CSARNRNYGYTF.

This clonotype was picked up a small number of times. The rearrangement joins TRBV6-1 to TRBJ2-1; D perhaps matches TRBD2 (6 bases). V lost 0 bases to trimming and J lost 7 bases, with 13 bases between them. The CDR3 extends over 15 amino acids. Germline V lookup: CDR1 MNHNS, CDR2 SASEGT. In DNA form, the CDR3 reads TGTGCCAGCAGTGAAGCGCGTATTGGGGGGAATGAGCAGTTCTTC. Its translation is CASSEARIGGNEQFF.

This clonotype was observed a few times. This chain connects TRBV20-1 to TRBJ1-2; D gene uncertain. CDR3 length: 12 amino acids. Per germline, CDR1 DFQATT and CDR2 SNEGSKA (reference sequence). Deletions cut 1 base from V and 0 bases from J, with 3 bases between. Here the CDR3 reads CSARGSNYGYTF. DNA of the CDR3: TGCAGTGCTAGAGGGTCTAACTATGGCTACACCTTC.

In its sample, this clonotype was seen many times. This chain links TRBV5-1 with TRBJ2-5; perhaps TRBD1 as D (6 bases). The germline CDR1 and CDR2 sequences are SGHRS and YFSETQ. CDR3 length: 15 residues. Trimming left V 4 bases short and J 0 bases short, with 13 bases between. DNA for the CDR3: TGCGCCAGCAGCCTACCCGGACAGTACCAAGAGACCCAGTACTTC. This gives the protein CASSLPGQYQETQYF.

There are a few counts of this clonotype. The V call is TRBV29-1, the J call TRBJ2-7; 7 nucleotides match TRBD2. This CDR3 is 14 amino acids long. CDR1 is SQVTM, CDR2 ANQGSEA, per germline. V gave up 4 bases and J gave up 2 bases; unmatched junction bases: 8. CDR3 protein: CSVGWSSGPYEQYF. In DNA form, the CDR3 reads TGCAGCGTTGGATGGTCTAGCGGACCCTACGAGCAGTACTTC.

The chain links TRBV18 to TRBJ1-3; D not resolved. The CDR3 has 13 residues. The V end was cut by 1 base, the J end by 6 bases, with 7 bases between. Germline V gene data show CDR1 as KGHSH and CDR2 as LQKENI. The CDR3 loop reads CASSPRGVNTIYF. The CDR3 nucleotides read TGTGCCAGCTCACCACGTGGAGTAAACACCATATATTTT.

In this sample, this clonotype turned up a few times. V usage is TRBV11-2 and J usage is TRBJ2-1; D tentatively reads TRBD1 or TRBD2 (5 bases each). Germline CDR1 is SGHAT and CDR2 is FQNNGV. The V end was cut by 4 bases, the J end by 11 bases, with 12 bases between. The CDR3 has 12 amino acids. The CDR3 DNA reads as TGTGCCAGCAGCTACCCGGGGCTCCAGCAGTTCTTC. This codes for CASSYPGLQQFF.

This clonotype was picked up a small number of times. The rearrangement links TRBV7-8 to TRBJ2-1; 12 bases line up with TRBD2. The CDR3 loop spans 15 amino acids. Germline CDR1 is SGHVS and CDR2 is FQNEAQ. The J segment lost 9 bases and the V segment lost 3 bases, leaving 6 bases of the junction unmatched. CDR3 sequence: CASSLLTSGSVEQFF. The CDR3 nucleotides are TGTGCCAGCAGCTTGTTGACTAGCGGGAGCGTTGAGCAGTTCTTC.

The table lists this clonotype with many counts. The rearrangement links TRBV7-2 to TRBJ2-7; TRBD1 matches 8 bases. V lost 5 bases, J lost 5 bases, and 5 bases stayed unmatched. This CDR3 is built from 13 residues. From germline, CDR1 is SGHTA and CDR2 FQGNSA. This chain's CDR3 is CASSRQTGDEQYF. CDR3 DNA sequence: TGTGCCAGCAGCCGCCAGACAGGGGACGAGCAGTACTTC.

This clonotype was observed at least ten times. This chain joins TRBV2 and TRBJ2-7; no clear D gene. Trimming shortened V by 4 bases and J by 7 bases, and 14 bases separated the two germline ends. This CDR3 region has 13 residues. The germline CDR1 and CDR2 sequences are SNHLY and FYNNEI. In DNA form, the CDR3 reads TGTGCCAGCAGTGGTAATATGCCACCAGAGCAGTACTTC. Amino acids: CASSGNMPPEQYF.

This clonotype has only a few counts. This chain joins TRBV30 and TRBJ2-1; TRBD1 is a possible D gene (5 bases). CDR3 length: 14 amino acids. CDR1 is GTSNPN, CDR2 SVGIG, per germline (reference sequence). Trimming removed 5 bases at V and 0 bases at J, with 11 bases between. The CDR3 loop is CAWQTASSYNEQFF. Written as DNA, the CDR3 is TGTGCCTGGCAGACAGCTTCCTCCTACAATGAGCAGTTCTTC.

The chain combines TRBV3-1 with TRBJ2-1, with 7 bases lining up with TRBD1. The CDR3 is 13 residues long. Germline assignment: CDR1 LGHDT and CDR2 YNNKEL (reference sequence). Trimming took 5 bases from V and 9 from J; bases not matched to a gene: 7. DNA of the CDR3: TGTGCCAGCAGCTATCTTTCAGGGGGTGAGCAGTTCTTC. Translation: CASSYLSGGEQFF.

This clonotype was seen a handful of times. V usage is TRBV6-5 and J usage is TRBJ2-1; 10 bases are a match to TRBD2. The germline V gene encodes CDR1 MNHEY and CDR2 SVGAGI. The junction had 6 bases not matched to a gene; V was cut back by 6 bases and J by 4 bases. The CDR3 consists of 15 residues. The CDR3 region has the DNA TGTGCCAGCAGGTATCCGGGACTAGCGTACAATGAGCAGTTCTTC. Its translation is CASRYPGLAYNEQFF.

The J gene is TRBJ2-3, the V gene TRBV7-8; D is undetermined. This CDR3 has 14 residues. Germline V gene data show CDR1 as SGHVS and CDR2 as FQNEAQ. With 5 bases removed from V and 0 bases from J, the gap between germline ends came to 9 bases. CDR3 loop: CASSQQTSTDTQYF. For the CDR3, the DNA is TGTGCCAGCAGCCAACAAACTAGCACAGATACGCAGTATTTT.

This chain uses TRBV2 with TRBJ2-3; D uncertain. The germline V gene has CDR1 SNHLY and CDR2 FYNNEI. This CDR3 contains 15 residues. V was shortened by 3 bases and J by 1 base, with 11 bases between the two germline ends. In DNA, the CDR3 is TGTGCCAGCAGTGACAGAACAGTTGGCACAGATACGCAGTATTTT. It is translated as CASSDRTVGTDTQYF.

This clonotype was seen ten or more times. V gene TRBV7-3 combines with J gene TRBJ2-1; a possible D gene is TRBD2 (6 bases). The V end was cut by 4 bases, the J end by 5 bases, with 9 bases between. CDR3 length: 13 residues. The germline CDR1 and CDR2 sequences are SGHTA and FQGTGA. CDR3: CASSWAGNNEQFF. In nucleotides, the CDR3 is TGTGCCAGCAGCTGGGCGGGAAACAATGAGCAGTTCTTC.

A few counts support this clonotype. The chain couples TRBV11-2 to TRBJ2-7; D gene unclear. V was cut by 3 bases and J by 2 bases, with 23 bases left in between. Germline V gene sequence: CDR1 SGHAT, CDR2 FQNNGV. The CDR3 loop spans 18 amino acids. The CDR3, as DNA: TGTGCCAGCAGCTTCGGGTACGACGGTCCTACGTCCGCCTACGAGCAGTACTTC. Amino acids: CASSFGYDGPTSAYEQYF.

This clonotype appeared many times. This chain uses TRBV5-1 with TRBJ2-5; 11 bases are shared with TRBD1. V shed 4 bases and J 5 bases; nucleotides not matched to a gene: 7. Per germline, CDR1 SGHRS and CDR2 YFSETQ. There are 15 residues in the CDR3. In nucleotides, the CDR3 is TGCGCCAGCAGCAATGGACAGGGGGCCCAGGAGACCCAGTACTTC. It translates to CASSNGQGAQETQYF.

This clonotype was observed at least ten times. The chain employs TRBV7-2 and TRBJ2-7, with D possibly being TRBD1 (6 bases). From germline, CDR1 is SGHTA and CDR2 FQGNSA. Trimming took 0 bases from V and 3 from J, leaving 12 bases between them. CDR3 size: 15 residues. The CDR3 DNA follows: TGTGCCAGCAGCTTAGCGACAGGCCCACTCTACGAGCAGTACTTC. It yields the protein CASSLATGPLYEQYF.

This clonotype was seen only a few times. The genes are TRBV18 and TRBJ2-7; no firm D call. Germline CDR1 reads KGHSH; CDR2 reads LQKENI. This CDR3 has 14 amino acids. Trimming removed 3 bases from V and 6 bases from J, with 15 bases in between. The CDR3 spells CASSPPPHNFEQYF. CDR3 DNA: TGTGCCAGCTCACCCCCCCCTCACAATTTCGAGCAGTACTTC.

This clonotype showed up many times. The chain joins TRBV20-1 to TRBJ2-7; tentatively, D is TRBD1 (5 bases). The CDR3 is made up of 14 amino acids. CDR1 is DFQATT, CDR2 SNEGSKA, per germline (reference sequence). V lost 1 base and J lost 0, with 10 bases in between. The DNA of the CDR3 is TGCAGTGCTAGAGGGGGCGTAGGCTCCTACGAGCAGTACTTC. It translates to CSARGGVGSYEQYF.